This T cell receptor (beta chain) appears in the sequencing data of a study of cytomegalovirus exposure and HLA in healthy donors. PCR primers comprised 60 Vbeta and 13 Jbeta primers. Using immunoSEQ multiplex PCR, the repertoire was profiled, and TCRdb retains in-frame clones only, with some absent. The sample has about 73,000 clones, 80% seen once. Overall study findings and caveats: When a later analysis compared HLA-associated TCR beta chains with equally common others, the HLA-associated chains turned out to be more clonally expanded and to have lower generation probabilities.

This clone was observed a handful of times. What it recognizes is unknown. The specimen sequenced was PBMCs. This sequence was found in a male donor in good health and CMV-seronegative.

In nucleotides, the CDR3 is TGTGCCAGCAGTTTTTCAGGTCCTGGAAACACCATATATTTT. Its translation is CASSFSGPGNTIYF. V usage is TRBV28 and J usage is TRBJ1-3; D not certain. Germline V gene sequence: CDR1 MDHEN, CDR2 SYDVKM. The CDR3 runs to 14 residues. Trimming took 3 bases from V and 2 from J, leaving 8 bases between them.